Included here is one TCR beta chain sequence, with context. J gave up 5 bases and V 1 base, and 5 bases lay outside the gene matches. The length of the CDR3 is 17 residues. Germline assignment: CDR1 LGHNA and CDR2 YSLEER. The record originates from a study of shared T cell receptors in the human thymus. Sequencing used immunoSEQ multiplex PCR; TCRdb keeps in-frame clones, though not all of them. The sample lists around 68,000 clones; 90% to 95% were seen once. This sequence was found in a human donor. V is TRBV4-3 and J is TRBJ1-4; 12 positions agree with TRBD1. The sequencing sample was made of thymocytes. The CDR3 nucleotides read TGCGCCAGCAGCCAAGCGGGACAGGGGGCTTTGAATGAAAAACTGTTTTTT. This encodes CASSQAGQGALNEKLFF.